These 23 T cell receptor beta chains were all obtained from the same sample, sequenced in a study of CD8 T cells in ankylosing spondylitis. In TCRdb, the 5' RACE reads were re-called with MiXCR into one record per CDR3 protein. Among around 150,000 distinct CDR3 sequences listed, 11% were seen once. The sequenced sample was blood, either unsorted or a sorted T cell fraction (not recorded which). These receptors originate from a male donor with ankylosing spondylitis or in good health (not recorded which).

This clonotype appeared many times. The CDR3 nucleotides read TGCGCCAGCGGATACGAGGAGACCCAGTACTTC. This sequence encodes CASGYEETQYF. The chain couples TRBV5-1 to TRBJ2-5; D is undetermined. V was trimmed by 7 bases and J by 5 bases, leaving 9 bases between them. This CDR3 spans 11 amino acids. Germline values: CDR1 SGHRS, CDR2 YFSETQ.

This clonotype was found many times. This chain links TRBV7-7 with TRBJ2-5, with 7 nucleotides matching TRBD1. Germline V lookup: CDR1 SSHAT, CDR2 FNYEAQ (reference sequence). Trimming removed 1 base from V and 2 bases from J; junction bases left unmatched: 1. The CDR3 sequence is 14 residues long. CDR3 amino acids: CASSLGGQQETQYF. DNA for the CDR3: TGTGCCAGCAGCTTAGGGGGACAGCAAGAGACCCAGTACTTC.

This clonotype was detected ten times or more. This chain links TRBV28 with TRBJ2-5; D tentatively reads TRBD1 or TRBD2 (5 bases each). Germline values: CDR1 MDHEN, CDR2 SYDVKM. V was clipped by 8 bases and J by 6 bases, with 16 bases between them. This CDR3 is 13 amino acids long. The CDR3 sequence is CASRLGAAKTQYF. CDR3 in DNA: TGTGCCAGCCGCCTCGGGGCAGCAAAGACCCAGTACTTC.

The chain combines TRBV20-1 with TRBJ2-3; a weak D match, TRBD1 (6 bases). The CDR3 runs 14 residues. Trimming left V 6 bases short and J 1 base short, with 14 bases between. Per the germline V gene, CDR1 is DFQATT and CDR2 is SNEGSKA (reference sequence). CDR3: CSAEGGGRTDTQYF. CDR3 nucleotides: TGCAGTGCCGAGGGTGGGGGCCGCACAGATACGCAGTATTTT.

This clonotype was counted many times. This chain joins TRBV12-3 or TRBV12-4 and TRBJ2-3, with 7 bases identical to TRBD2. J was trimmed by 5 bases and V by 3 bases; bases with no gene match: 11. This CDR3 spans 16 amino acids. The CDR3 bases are TGTGCCAGCAGTTTTTTCGGCGCAGGGAGGGGAGATACGCAGTATTTT. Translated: CASSFFGAGRGDTQYF.

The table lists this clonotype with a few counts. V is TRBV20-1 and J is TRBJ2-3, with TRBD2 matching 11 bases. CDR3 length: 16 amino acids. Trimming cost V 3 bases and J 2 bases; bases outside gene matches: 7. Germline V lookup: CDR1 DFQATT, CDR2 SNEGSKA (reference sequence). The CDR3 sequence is CSASVVAGGLTDTQYF. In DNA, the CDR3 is TGCAGTGCTAGTGTCGTAGCGGGGGGGCTCACAGATACGCAGTATTTT.

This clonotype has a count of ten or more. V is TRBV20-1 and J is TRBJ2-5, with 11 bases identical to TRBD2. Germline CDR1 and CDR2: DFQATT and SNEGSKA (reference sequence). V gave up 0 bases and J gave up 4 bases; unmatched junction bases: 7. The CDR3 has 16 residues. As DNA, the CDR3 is TGCAGTGCTAGAGACTTAGGACTAGCGGGCCCAGAGACCCAGTACTTC. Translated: CSARDLGLAGPETQYF.

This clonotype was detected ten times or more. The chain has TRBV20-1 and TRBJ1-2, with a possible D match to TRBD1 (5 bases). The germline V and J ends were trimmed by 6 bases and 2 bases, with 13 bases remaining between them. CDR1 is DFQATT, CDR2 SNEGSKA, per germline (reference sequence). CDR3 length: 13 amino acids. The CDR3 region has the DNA TGCAGTGCCGAAGCACGGGGGAACTATGGCTACACCTTC. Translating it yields CSAEARGNYGYTF.

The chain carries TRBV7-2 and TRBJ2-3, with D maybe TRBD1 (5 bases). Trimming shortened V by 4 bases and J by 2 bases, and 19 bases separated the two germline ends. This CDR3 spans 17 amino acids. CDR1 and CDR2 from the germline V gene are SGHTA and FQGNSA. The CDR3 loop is CASSSIGQGSFTDTQYF. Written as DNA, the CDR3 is TGTGCCAGCAGCTCCATCGGACAAGGTTCCTTCACAGATACGCAGTATTTT. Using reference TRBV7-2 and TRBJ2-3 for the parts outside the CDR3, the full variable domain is GAGVSQSPSNKVTEKGKDVELRCDPISGHTALYWYRQSLGQGLEFLIYFQGNSAPDKSGLPSDRFSAERTGGSVSTLTIQRTQQEDSAVYLCASSSIGQGSFTDTQYFGPGTRLTVL.

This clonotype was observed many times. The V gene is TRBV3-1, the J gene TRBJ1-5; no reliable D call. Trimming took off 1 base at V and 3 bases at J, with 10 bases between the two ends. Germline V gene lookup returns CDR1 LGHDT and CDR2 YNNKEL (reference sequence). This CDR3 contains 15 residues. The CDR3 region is CASSQGRGINQPQHF. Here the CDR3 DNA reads TGTGCCAGCAGCCAAGGCCGCGGGATCAATCAGCCCCAGCATTTT.

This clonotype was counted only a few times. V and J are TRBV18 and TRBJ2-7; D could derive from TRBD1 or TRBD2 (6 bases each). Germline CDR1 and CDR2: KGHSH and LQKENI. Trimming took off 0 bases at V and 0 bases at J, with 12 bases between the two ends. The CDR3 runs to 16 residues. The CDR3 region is CASSPPQGRSSYEQYF. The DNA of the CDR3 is TGTGCCAGCTCACCACCGCAGGGGAGGAGCTCCTACGAGCAGTACTTC.

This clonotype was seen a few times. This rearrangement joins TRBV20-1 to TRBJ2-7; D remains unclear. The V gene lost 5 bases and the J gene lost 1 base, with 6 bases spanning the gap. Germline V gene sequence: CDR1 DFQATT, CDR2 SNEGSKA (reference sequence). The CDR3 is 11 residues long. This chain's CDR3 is CSAGLSYEQYF. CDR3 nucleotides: TGCAGTGCTGGGCTTTCCTACGAGCAGTACTTC.

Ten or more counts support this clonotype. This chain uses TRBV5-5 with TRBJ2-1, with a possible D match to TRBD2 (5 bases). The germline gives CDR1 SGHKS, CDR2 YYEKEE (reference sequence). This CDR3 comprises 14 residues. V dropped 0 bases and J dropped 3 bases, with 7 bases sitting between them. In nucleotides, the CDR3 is TGTGCCAGCAGCTTGGTCGGGGACTACAATGAGCAGTTCTTC. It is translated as CASSLVGDYNEQFF.

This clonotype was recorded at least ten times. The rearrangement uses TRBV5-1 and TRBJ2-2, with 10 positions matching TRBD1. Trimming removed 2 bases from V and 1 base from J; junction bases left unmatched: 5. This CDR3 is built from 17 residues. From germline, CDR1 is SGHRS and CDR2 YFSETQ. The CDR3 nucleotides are TGCGCCAGCAGCTTAGACCGGGACAGGGGGAACACCGGGGAGCTGTTTTTT. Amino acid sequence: CASSLDRDRGNTGELFF.

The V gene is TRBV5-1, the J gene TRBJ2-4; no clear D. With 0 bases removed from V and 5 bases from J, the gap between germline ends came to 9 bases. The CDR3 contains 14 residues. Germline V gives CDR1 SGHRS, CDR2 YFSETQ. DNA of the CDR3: TGCGCCAGCAGCTTGGACGGTCTCGAAAACATTCAGTACTTC. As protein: CASSLDGLENIQYF.

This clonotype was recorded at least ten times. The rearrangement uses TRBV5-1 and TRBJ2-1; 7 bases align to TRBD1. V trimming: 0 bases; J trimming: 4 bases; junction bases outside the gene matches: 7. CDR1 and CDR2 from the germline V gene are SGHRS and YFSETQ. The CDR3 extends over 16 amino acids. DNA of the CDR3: TGCGCCAGCAGCTTGGATGTGACAGGGTCTTACAATGAGCAGTTCTTC. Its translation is CASSLDVTGSYNEQFF.

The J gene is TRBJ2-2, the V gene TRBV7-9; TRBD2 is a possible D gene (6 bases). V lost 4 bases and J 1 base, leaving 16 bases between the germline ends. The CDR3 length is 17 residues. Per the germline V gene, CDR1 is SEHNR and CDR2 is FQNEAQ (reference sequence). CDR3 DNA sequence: TGTGCCAGCAGCTCCCCCGTTGGGGGGTTGAACACCGGGGAGCTGTTTTTT. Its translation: CASSSPVGGLNTGELFF.

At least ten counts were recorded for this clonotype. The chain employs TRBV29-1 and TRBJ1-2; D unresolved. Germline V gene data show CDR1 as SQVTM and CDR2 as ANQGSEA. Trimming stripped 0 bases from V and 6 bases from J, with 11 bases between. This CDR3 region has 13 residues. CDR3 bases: TGCAGCGTTGAAGACGGACTGGTTCATGGCTACACCTTC. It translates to CSVEDGLVHGYTF.

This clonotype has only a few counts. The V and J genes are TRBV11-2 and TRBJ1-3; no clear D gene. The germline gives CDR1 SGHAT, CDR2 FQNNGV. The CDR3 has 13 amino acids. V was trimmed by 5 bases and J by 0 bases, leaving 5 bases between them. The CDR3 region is CASSHPSGNTIYF. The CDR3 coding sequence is TGTGCCAGCAGCCATCCCTCTGGAAACACCATATATTTT.

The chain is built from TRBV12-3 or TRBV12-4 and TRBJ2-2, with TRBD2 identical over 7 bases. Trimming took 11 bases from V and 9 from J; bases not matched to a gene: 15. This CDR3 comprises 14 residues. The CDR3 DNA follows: TGTGCCCGTAAAGGGGAGGGCCTGTTATGGGAGCTGTTTTTT. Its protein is CARKGEGLLWELFF.

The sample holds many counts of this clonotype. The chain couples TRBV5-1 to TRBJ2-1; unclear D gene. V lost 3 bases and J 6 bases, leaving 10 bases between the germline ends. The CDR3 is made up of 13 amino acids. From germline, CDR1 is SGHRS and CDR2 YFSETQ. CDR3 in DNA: TGCGCCAGCAGCTATGGACGGATCAATGAGCAGTTCTTC. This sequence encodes CASSYGRINEQFF.

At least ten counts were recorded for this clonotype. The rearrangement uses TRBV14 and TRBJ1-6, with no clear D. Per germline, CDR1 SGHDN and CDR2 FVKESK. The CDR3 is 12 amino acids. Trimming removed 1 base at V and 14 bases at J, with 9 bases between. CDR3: CASSQGALTLHF. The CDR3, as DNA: TGTGCCAGCAGCCAAGGGGCCCTCACCCTCCACTTT.

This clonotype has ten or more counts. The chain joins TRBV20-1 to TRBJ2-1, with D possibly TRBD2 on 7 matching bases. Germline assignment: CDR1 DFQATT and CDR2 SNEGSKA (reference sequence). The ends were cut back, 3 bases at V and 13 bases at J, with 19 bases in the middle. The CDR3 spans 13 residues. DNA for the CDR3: TGCAGTGCTAGCCGACGACCCGGGGGGCCCCAGTTCTTC. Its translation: CSASRRPGGPQFF.